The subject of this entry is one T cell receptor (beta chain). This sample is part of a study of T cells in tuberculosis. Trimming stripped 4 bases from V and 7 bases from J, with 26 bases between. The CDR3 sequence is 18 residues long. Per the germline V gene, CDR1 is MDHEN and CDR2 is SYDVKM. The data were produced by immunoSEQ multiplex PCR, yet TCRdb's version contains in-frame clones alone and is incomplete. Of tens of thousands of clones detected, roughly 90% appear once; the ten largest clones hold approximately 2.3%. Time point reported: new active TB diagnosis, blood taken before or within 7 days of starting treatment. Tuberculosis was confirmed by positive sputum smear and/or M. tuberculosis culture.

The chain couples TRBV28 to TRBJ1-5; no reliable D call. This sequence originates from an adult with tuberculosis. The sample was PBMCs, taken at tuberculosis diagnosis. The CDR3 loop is CASSSPPRTPVLVQPQHF. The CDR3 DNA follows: TGTGCCAGCAGTTCTCCCCCTCGGACTCCGGTTTTGGTGCAGCCCCAGCATTTT.